This TCR beta chain is drawn from a study of early T cells in non-severe SARS-CoV-2 infection. Study-wide findings and caveats: Anti-spike CD8 responses were favored in VDJdb matching, and private and CD4 specificities were missed.

The table lists this clonotype with a few counts. The target antigen is unknown. In TCRdb, the 5' RACE reads were re-called with MiXCR into one record per CDR3 protein. The sample holds tens of thousands of distinct CDR3 sequences, around 13% seen once. The germline V gene encodes CDR1 GTSNPN and CDR2 SVGIG (reference sequence). This CDR3 region has 13 residues. With 1 base removed from V and 6 bases from J, the gap between germline ends came to 12 bases. The starting material was whole blood, obtained at baseline. This clonotype was sampled from an adult who was a healthcare worker with PCR-confirmed SARS-CoV-2 infection or an uninfected control (not recorded which). The V gene is TRBV30, the J gene TRBJ2-5, with TRBD2 as a possible D gene (7 bases). For the CDR3, the DNA is TGTGCCTGGAGTGGGGGGGGCAGGCAGACCCAGTACTTC. It is translated as CAWSGGGRQTQYF.